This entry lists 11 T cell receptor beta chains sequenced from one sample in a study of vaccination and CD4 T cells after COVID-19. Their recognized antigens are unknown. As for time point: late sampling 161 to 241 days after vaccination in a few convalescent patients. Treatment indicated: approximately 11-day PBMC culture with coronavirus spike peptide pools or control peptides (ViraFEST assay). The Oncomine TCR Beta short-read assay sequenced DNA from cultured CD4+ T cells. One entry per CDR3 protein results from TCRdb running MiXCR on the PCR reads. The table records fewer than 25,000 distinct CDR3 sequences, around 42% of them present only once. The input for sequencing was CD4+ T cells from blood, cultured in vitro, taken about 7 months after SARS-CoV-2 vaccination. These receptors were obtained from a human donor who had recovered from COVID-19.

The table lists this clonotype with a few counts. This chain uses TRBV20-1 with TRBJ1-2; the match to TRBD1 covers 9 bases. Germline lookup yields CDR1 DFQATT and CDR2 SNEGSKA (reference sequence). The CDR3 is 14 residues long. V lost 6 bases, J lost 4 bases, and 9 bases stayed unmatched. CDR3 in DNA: TGCAGTGCATCACAGGGGGCGGTCGGCTATGGCTACACCTTC. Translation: CSASQGAVGYGYTF.

Written as DNA, the CDR3 is TGTGCCAGCAGCTTAGAAGGCCTGACTGAAGCTTTCTTT. It encodes CASSLEGLTEAFF. This chain uses TRBV7-3 with TRBJ1-1; D is unclear. The CDR3 loop spans 13 amino acids. Germline V lookup: CDR1 SGHTA, CDR2 FQGTGA. The V end was cut by 2 bases, the J end by 5 bases, with 9 bases between.

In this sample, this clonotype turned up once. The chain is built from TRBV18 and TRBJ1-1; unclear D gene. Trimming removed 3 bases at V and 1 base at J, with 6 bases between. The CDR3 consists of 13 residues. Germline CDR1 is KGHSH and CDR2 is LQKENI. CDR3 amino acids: CASSPWRNTEAFF. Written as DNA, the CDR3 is TGTGCCAGCTCACCTTGGAGGAACACTGAAGCTTTCTTT.

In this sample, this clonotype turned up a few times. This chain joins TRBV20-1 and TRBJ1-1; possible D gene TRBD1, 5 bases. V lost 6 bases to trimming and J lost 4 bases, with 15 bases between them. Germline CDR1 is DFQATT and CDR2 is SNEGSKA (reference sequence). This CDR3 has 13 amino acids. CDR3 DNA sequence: TGCAGTGCCGATCGTCGTGGGGGCACTGAAGCTTTCTTT. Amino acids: CSADRRGGTEAFF.

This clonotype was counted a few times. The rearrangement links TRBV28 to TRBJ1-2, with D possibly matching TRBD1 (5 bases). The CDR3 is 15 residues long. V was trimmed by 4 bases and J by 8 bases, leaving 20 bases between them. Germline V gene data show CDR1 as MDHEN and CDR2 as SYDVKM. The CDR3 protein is CASSSSTAGQRGYTF. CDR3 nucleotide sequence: TGTGCCAGCAGTTCTTCCACTGCGGGGCAACGGGGCTACACCTTC.

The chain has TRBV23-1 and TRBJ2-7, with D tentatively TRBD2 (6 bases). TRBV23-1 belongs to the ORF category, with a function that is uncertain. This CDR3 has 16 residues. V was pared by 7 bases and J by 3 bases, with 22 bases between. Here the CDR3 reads CASNPEGLAMNYEQYF. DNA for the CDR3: TGCGCCAGCAATCCAGAGGGTCTAGCGATGAACTACGAGCAGTACTTC.

As DNA, the CDR3 is TGCAGTGCTAGAGTCCGTCAGGGAGCTTATGGCTACACCTTC. This translates into CSARVRQGAYGYTF. The V gene is TRBV20-1, the J gene TRBJ1-2, with a possible D match to TRBD1 (5 bases). The CDR3 extends over 14 amino acids. Germline V lookup: CDR1 DFQATT, CDR2 SNEGSKA (reference sequence). Trimming pared 1 base from V and 5 bases from J, leaving 14 bases between.

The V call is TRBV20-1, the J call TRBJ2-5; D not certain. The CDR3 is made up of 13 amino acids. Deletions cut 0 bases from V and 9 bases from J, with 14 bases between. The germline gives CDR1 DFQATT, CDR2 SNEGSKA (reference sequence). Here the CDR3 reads CSARESISVPQYF. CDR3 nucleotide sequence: TGCAGTGCTAGAGAAAGTATTAGTGTTCCCCAGTACTTC.

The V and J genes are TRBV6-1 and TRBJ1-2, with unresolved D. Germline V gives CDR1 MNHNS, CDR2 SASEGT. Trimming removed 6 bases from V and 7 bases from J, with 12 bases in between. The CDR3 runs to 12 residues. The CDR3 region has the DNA TGTGCCAGCAGAGGCTATAGCATTGGCTACACCTTC. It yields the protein CASRGYSIGYTF.

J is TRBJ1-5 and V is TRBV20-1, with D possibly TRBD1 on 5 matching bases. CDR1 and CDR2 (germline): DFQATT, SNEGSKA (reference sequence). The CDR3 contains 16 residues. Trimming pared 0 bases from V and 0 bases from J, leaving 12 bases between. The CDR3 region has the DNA TGCAGTGCTAGAGATAGGAAGGGGTATAGCAATCAGCCCCAGCATTTT. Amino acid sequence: CSARDRKGYSNQPQHF.

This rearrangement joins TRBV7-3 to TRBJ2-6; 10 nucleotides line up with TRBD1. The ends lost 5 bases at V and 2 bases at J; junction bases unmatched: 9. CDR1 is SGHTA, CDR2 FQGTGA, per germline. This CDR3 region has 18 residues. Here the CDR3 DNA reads TGTGCCAGCAGCACTATACCGGGACAGGGGACTGGGGCCAACGTCCTGACTTTC. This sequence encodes CASSTIPGQGTGANVLTF. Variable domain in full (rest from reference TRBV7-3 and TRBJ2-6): GAGVSQTPSNKVTEKGKYVELRCDPISGHTALYWYRQSLGQGPEFLIYFQGTGAADDSGLPNDRFFAVRPEGSVSTLKIQRTERGDSAVYLCASSTIPGQGTGANVLTFGAGSRLTVL.